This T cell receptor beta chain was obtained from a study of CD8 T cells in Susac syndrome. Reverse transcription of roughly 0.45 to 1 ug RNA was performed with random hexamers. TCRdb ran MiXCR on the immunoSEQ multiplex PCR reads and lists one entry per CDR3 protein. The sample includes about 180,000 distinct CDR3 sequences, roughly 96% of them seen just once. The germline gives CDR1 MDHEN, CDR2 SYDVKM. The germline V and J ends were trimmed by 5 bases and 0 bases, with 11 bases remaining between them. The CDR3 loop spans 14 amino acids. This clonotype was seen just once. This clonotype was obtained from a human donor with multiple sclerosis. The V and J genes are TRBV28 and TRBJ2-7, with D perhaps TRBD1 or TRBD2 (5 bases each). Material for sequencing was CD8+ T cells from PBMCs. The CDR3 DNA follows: TGTGCCAGCAGTCCCTCCGGGACCTCCTACGAGCAGTACTTC. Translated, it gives CASSPSGTSYEQYF.